These T cell receptor beta chains were read from a single sample in a study of PD-1 blockade in classical Hodgkin lymphoma. Here immunoSEQ multiplex PCR was the method, and the copy in TCRdb shows in-frame clones only, minus some. The sample lists 80,000 to 95,000 clones; about 83% were seen once. Sequenced material: peripheral blood mononuclear cells (PBMCs), taken before the fourth cycle of nivolumab. Receptors were obtained from a human donor with classical Hodgkin lymphoma. CDR3s include the opening cysteine and the closing phenylalanine or tryptophan. The D gene is left open where the match is weak. Rows give clone size only sometimes, using once, few, many, or a class for an expanded clone.

.	TRBV7-8	TRBJ1-2	.	TGTGCCAGCAGCTTCAGGTCGAACTATGGCTACACCTTC	CASSFRSNYGYTF
TRBD1	TRBV5-1	TRBJ1-1	.	TGCGCCAGCAGCACCCGGGACAGCGATATGAACACTGAAGCTTTCTTT	CASSTRDSDMNTEAFF
TRBD1	TRBV5-4	TRBJ1-4	.	TGTGCCAGCAGCATCGACAGGGGGAGTGAAAAACTGTTTTTT	CASSIDRGSEKLFF
.	TRBV15	TRBJ2-1	.	TGTGCCACCAGCAGGGGCGGGGCAGGGGCGATATACAATGAGCAGTTCTTC	CATSRGGAGAIYNEQFF
.	TRBV5-1	TRBJ2-2	.	TGCGCCAGCAGCTTGTCCATCACAATCGGGGAGCTGTTTTTT	CASSLSITIGELFF
.	TRBV18	TRBJ1-5	few	TGTGCCAGCTCACCACCGGCGGGGCCTAATCAGCCCCAGCATTTT	CASSPPAGPNQPQHF
TRBD1	TRBV7-2	TRBJ2-1	few	TGTGCCAGCAGCCGGGGACAGGGGGATCGTGAGCAGTTCTTC	CASSRGQGDREQFF
TRBD1	TRBV18	TRBJ1-5	.	TGTGCCAGCTCACCTCGGACAGGGAGCAATCAGCCCCAGCATTTT	CASSPRTGSNQPQHF
.	TRBV6-5	TRBJ1-4	.	TGTGCCAGCAGCCCCCGTTCGGCTAATGAAAAACTGTTTTTT	CASSPRSANEKLFF
TRBD2	TRBV11-2	TRBJ2-1	.	TGTGCCAGCAGCTTAGCGGGAGGTTCGTACAATGAGCAGTTCTTC	CASSLAGGSYNEQFF
TRBD1	TRBV4-2	TRBJ1-3	.	TGTGCCAGCAGCACCGGACAGGGGGTAGCTGGAAACACCATATATTTT	CASSTGQGVAGNTIYF
.	TRBV2	TRBJ1-5	.	TGTGCCAGCAGAAAGGGACAAAGCAATCAGCCCCAGCATTTT	CASRKGQSNQPQHF
.	TRBV5-1	TRBJ2-3	once	TGCGCCAGCAGCGGACCCGGGACAACCACAGATACGCAGTATTTT	CASSGPGTTTDTQYF
TRBD2	TRBV4-2	TRBJ2-7	.	TGTGCCAGCAGCCAAGAAGCCAGCGGGATCTCCTACGAGCAGTACTTC	CASSQEASGISYEQYF
.	TRBV5-1	TRBJ2-1	.	TGCGCCAGCAGTTTGGACTCAGGCGCGTACAATGAGCAGTTCTTC	CASSLDSGAYNEQFF
.	TRBV14	TRBJ1-2	.	TGTGCCAGCAGCCCCGCGGGGCCATATGGCTACACCTTC	CASSPAGPYGYTF
TRBD1	TRBV28	TRBJ1-5	.	TGTGCCAGCAGTGACAGGGTGAGCAATCAGCCCCAGCATTTT	CASSDRVSNQPQHF
TRBD1	TRBV5-1	TRBJ1-2	few	TGCGCCAGCAGCGAGGACAGGGGGCGGGATGGCTACACCTTC	CASSEDRGRDGYTF
.	TRBV21-1	TRBJ2-4	.	TGTGCCAGCAGCAATGGGAAAAACATTCAGTACTTC	CASSNGKNIQYF
.	TRBV7-2	TRBJ1-1	.	TGTGCCAGCAGCCGACAGGTGAACACTGAAGCTTTCTTT	CASSRQVNTEAFF
TRBD1	TRBV5-8	TRBJ1-1	.	TGTGCCAGCAGCCGCAGACAGGGTCGCTGGGAAGCTTTCTTT	CASSRRQGRWEAFF
.	TRBV19	TRBJ2-1	medium-sized	TGTGCCACCGAGCGGAACAATGAGCAGTTCTTC	CATERNNEQFF
.	TRBV5-4	TRBJ1-2	.	TGTGCCAGCAGTTTCGCCGGTGTGGGCCCCCAGGGCTACACCTTC	CASSFAGVGPQGYTF
.	TRBV5-6	TRBJ2-1	.	TGTGCCAGCAGCAAGGACAGCAGGACCTACAATGAGCAGTTCTTC	CASSKDSRTYNEQFF
.	TRBV28	TRBJ2-5	.	TGTGCCAGCAGTTCCCCAGTAATTAGGGAGACCCAGTACTTC	CASSSPVIRETQYF
.	TRBV5-1	TRBJ1-2	.	TGCGCCAGCAGCTTGAACAGGGAGGCTGGCTACACCTTC	CASSLNREAGYTF
.	TRBV28	TRBJ2-3	.	TGTGCCAGCAGTTTATGGGGACCATCGACCCCCACAGATACGCAGTATTTT	CASSLWGPSTPTDTQYF
TRBD2	TRBV10-3	TRBJ2-2	.	TGTGCCAACAGCCGGACTAGCGGAAACACCGGGGAGCTGTTTTTT	CANSRTSGNTGELFF
TRBD2	TRBV6-6	TRBJ2-7	.	TGTGCCAGCAGTTCTCGGACTAGCGGGAGTTACGAGCAGTACTTC	CASSSRTSGSYEQYF
TRBD2	TRBV28	TRBJ2-1	.	TGTGCCAGCACCCCCCCTAGCGGGAGGGATTACAATGAGCAGTTCTTC	CASTPPSGRDYNEQFF
.	TRBV19	TRBJ1-3	.	TGTGCCAGTAGTATGGGCTCCGGACTTGGAAACACCATATATTTT	CASSMGSGLGNTIYF
.	TRBV28	TRBJ2-7	once	TGTGCCAGCAGCACTACGGGACGGTCCCCCGGCGAGCAGTACTTC	CASSTTGRSPGEQYF
TRBD1	TRBV6-5	TRBJ2-7	.	TGTGCCAGCAGTCCGACAGGGACGGGCGAGCAGTACTTC	CASSPTGTGEQYF
.	TRBV9	TRBJ2-1	.	TGTGCCAGCAGCAACGGGAGAGGGTTTGTTTACAATGAGCAGTTCTTC	CASSNGRGFVYNEQFF
.	TRBV5-1	TRBJ1-1	.	TGCGCCAGCAGAGAGGGAAGTGGTCTGACGAACACTGAAGCTTTCTTT	CASREGSGLTNTEAFF
TRBD2	TRBV29-1	TRBJ2-3	few	TGCAGCGTGAGGACTAGCGGGAGAGGGTATTTT	CSVRTSGRGYF